This T cell receptor beta chain was captured by sequencing in a study of early T cells in non-severe SARS-CoV-2 infection. TCRdb re-analysed the 5' RACE reads in MiXCR, keeping a single row per CDR3 protein. The table shows 50,000 to 60,000 distinct CDR3 sequences, with about 7.7% occurring only once. Germline V lookup: CDR1 PRHDT, CDR2 FYEKMQ (reference sequence). This CDR3 is built from 13 residues. V gave up 5 bases and J gave up 9 bases; unmatched junction bases: 5. In this sample, this clonotype turned up a few times. The chain uses TRBV13 and TRBJ2-1, with TRBD2 matching over 9 bases. Material: whole blood. The clonotype comes from an adult who was a healthcare worker with PCR-confirmed SARS-CoV-2 infection or an uninfected control (not recorded which). This chain's CDR3 is CASSRSGSGEQFF. Here the CDR3 DNA reads TGTGCCAGCAGCCGTAGCGGGAGCGGTGAGCAGTTCTTC.